This T cell receptor beta chain was recorded in a study of T cells in Graves' hyperthyroidism and ophthalmopathy. RNA transcripts served as the template for amplifying TCR beta CDR3 regions. First-round RT-PCR of the TCR CDR3 relied on the HTBI primer set. A single record per CDR3 protein comes from TCRdb applying MiXCR to the multiplex PCR reads. The sample comprises a few hundred thousand distinct CDR3 sequences, roughly 25% of which are singletons, and around 70% rests with the top ten. This CDR3 comprises 12 residues. V lost 5 bases, J lost 6 bases, and 12 bases lay in between. From germline, CDR1 is GTSNPN and CDR2 SVGIG (reference sequence). This clonotype has only a few counts. If no ophthalmopathy progression occurred within 18 months, Graves' hyperthyroidism was stable.

The source is a man in his fifties or sixties with Graves' hyperthyroidism. The gene calls are TRBV30 and TRBJ2-3; D is possibly TRBD2 (5 bases). Sequencing used blood. In nucleotides, the CDR3 is TGTGCCTGGGCTGGTCAGCGGGATACGCAGTATTTT. Translating it yields CAWAGQRDTQYF.